A single sample gave rise to the 31 T cell receptor beta chains below, sequenced in a study of blood T cell repertoires in COVID-19. Assay: immunoSEQ multiplex PCR; the TCRdb copy retains only in-frame clones and omits some. The profile covers fewer than 250,000 clones, with 65% to 90% appearing a single time and 8.5% to 9.5% taken by the ten largest. The sample taken for sequencing was PBMCs or T cells enriched from blood (not recorded which). All receptors come from a woman aged 50 to 65 with acute COVID-19.

This clone has a single count. This CDR3 is CASSLETSGGLYNEQFF. The CDR3 bases are TGTGCCAGCAGCTTAGAGACTAGCGGGGGACTGTACAATGAGCAGTTCTTC. The chain combines TRBV11-3 with TRBJ2-1, with 12 bases matching TRBD2. Germline CDR1 and CDR2: SGHNT and YENEEA. The V gene end was trimmed by 0 bases and the J gene end by 4 bases; junction bases not matched to a gene: 4. The CDR3 extends over 17 amino acids.

The chain is built from TRBV30 and TRBJ1-2; D gene unclear. The CDR3 loop spans 15 amino acids. V lost 2 bases to trimming and J lost 5 bases, with 18 bases between them. Germline lookup yields CDR1 GTSNPN and CDR2 SVGIG (reference sequence). CDR3 DNA: TGTGCCTGGAGTCCGAACTGGGGAGATTATTATGGCTACACCTTC. Its protein product is CAWSPNWGDYYGYTF.

The rearrangement joins TRBV18 to TRBJ1-4; tentative D call: TRBD1 (6 bases). This CDR3 is 14 amino acids long. From germline, CDR1 is KGHSH and CDR2 LQKENI. V was shortened by 3 bases and J by 2 bases, with 7 bases between the two germline ends. CDR3 residues: CASSPGATNEKLFF. As DNA, the CDR3 is TGTGCCAGCTCACCGGGGGCTACTAATGAAAAACTGTTTTTT.

The rearrangement uses TRBV19 and TRBJ1-5, with D tentatively TRBD1 (6 bases). Trimming removed 4 bases from V and 6 bases from J, with 19 bases in between. Germline V lookup: CDR1 LNHDA, CDR2 SQIVND (reference sequence). The CDR3 length is 16 residues. For the CDR3, the DNA is TGTGCCAGTAGTAGTAAAGGGGGGGGTTTGAGTCAGCCCCAGCATTTT. Protein sequence: CASSSKGGGLSQPQHF.

This clone has just a few counts. The CDR3 sequence is CASRLQGGTEAFF. CDR3 DNA: TGTGCCAGCAGATTACAGGGGGGAACTGAAGCTTTCTTT. This chain connects TRBV5-4 to TRBJ1-1; 8 nucleotides match TRBD1. V gave up 5 bases and J gave up 5 bases; unmatched junction bases: 5. Per the germline V gene, CDR1 is SGHNT and CDR2 is YYREEE (reference sequence). The CDR3 is 13 residues long. The full variable domain, its missing parts supplied by reference TRBV5-4 and TRBJ1-1, is ETGVTQSPTHLIKTRGQQVTLRCSSQSGHNTVSWYQQALGQGPQFIFQYYREEENGRGNFPPRFSGLQFPNYSSELNVNALELDDSALYLCASRLQGGTEAFFGQGTRLTVV.

The chain recombines TRBV6-2 or TRBV6-3 with TRBJ2-5, with 8 bases identical to TRBD1. V trimming: 6 bases; J trimming: 1 base; junction bases outside the gene matches: 13. This CDR3 comprises 17 residues. The V gene's germline CDR1 is MNHEY and CDR2 SVGEGT. The DNA of the CDR3 is TGTGCCAGCAGCCCTCCCGGTGACAGGGGTATCCAAGAGACCCAGTACTTC. It encodes CASSPPGDRGIQETQYF.

The chain recombines TRBV18 with TRBJ1-6, with 9 bases lining up with TRBD1. After removal of 2 bases from V and 15 bases from J, the junction contained 11 bases not matched to a gene. Germline CDR1 reads KGHSH; CDR2 reads LQKENI. The CDR3 runs 15 residues. The DNA of the CDR3 is TGTGCCAGCTCACCATCCTTCACAGGGGGCCTAATCCTCCACTTT. Translation gives CASSPSFTGGLILHF.

The V gene is TRBV5-4, the J gene TRBJ2-1; 9 bases line up with TRBD1. The length of the CDR3 is 16 residues. The trim removed 3 bases at V and 8 bases at J, leaving 12 bases unmatched. Germline V CDR1 and CDR2: SGHNT, YYREEE (reference sequence). CDR3 protein: CASSWNPGQGDDEQFF. The CDR3 DNA sequence: TGTGCCAGCAGCTGGAACCCGGGACAGGGAGATGATGAGCAGTTCTTC.

This clone appeared many times. The V gene is TRBV19, the J gene TRBJ1-4, with D maybe TRBD1 (5 bases). The CDR3 has 15 amino acids. V was trimmed by 3 bases and J by 4 bases, leaving 12 bases between them. The germline gives CDR1 LNHDA, CDR2 SQIVND (reference sequence). The CDR3 here is CASSMGRRNNEKLFF. Written as DNA, the CDR3 is TGTGCCAGTAGTATGGGGCGAAGAAATAATGAAAAACTGTTTTTT.

The genes are TRBV7-9 and TRBJ1-1; D possibly corresponds to TRBD1 (5 bases). The V and J ends lost 5 bases and 4 bases respectively, with 14 bases between them. The CDR3 runs to 14 residues. The germline gives CDR1 SEHNR, CDR2 FQNEAQ (reference sequence). The CDR3 bases are TGTGCCAGCAGCGCCCGACAGTTGAGCACTGAAGCTTTCTTT. Translating it yields CASSARQLSTEAFF.

This rearrangement joins TRBV2 to TRBJ1-4; D is perhaps TRBD1 (6 bases). The ends were cut back, 8 bases at V and 5 bases at J, with 12 bases in the middle. This CDR3 comprises 13 residues. Germline-derived CDR1 and CDR2 are SNHLY and FYNNEI. The chain's CDR3 is CASWTAGNEKLFF. The CDR3 nucleotides read TGTGCCAGCTGGACAGCCGGGAATGAAAAACTGTTTTTT.

V gene TRBV9 combines with J gene TRBJ1-2; D call uncertain. Germline-derived CDR1 and CDR2 are SGDLS and YYNGEE. The CDR3 runs to 15 residues. The V end was cut by 6 bases, the J end by 0 bases, with 15 bases between. For the CDR3, the DNA is TGTGCCAGCACCTCCGGTCCCCACGCTAACTATGGCTACACCTTC. Its protein product is CASTSGPHANYGYTF.

This clone is a singleton in its sample. This same CDR3 is encoded by further DNA sequences in the sample. The rearrangement links TRBV2 to TRBJ1-1, with D possibly matching TRBD1 (6 bases). Trimming removed 9 bases from V and 1 base from J, with 9 bases in between. The length of the CDR3 is 12 residues. The germline V gene has CDR1 SNHLY and CDR2 FYNNEI. The CDR3 spells CASRQANTEAFF. CDR3 nucleotides: TGTGCCAGTCGACAGGCGAACACTGAAGCTTTCTTT.

The genes are TRBV30 and TRBJ2-5; 7 bases line up with TRBD2. The CDR3 runs 13 residues. Germline trimming cut 8 bases from V and 6 bases from J; bases unmatched to any gene: 12. The germline CDR1 and CDR2 sequences are GTSNPN and SVGIG (reference sequence). The CDR3 here is CAGLQRGTKTQYF. For the CDR3, the DNA is TGTGCCGGTCTCCAGCGGGGTACAAAGACCCAGTACTTC.

The V and J genes are TRBV30 and TRBJ2-5; D uncertain. Germline V gene sequence: CDR1 GTSNPN, CDR2 SVGIG (reference sequence). Trimming stripped 4 bases from V and 5 bases from J, with 20 bases between. The CDR3 consists of 15 residues. The CDR3 DNA reads as TGTGCCTGGACTCAAGCCGGTAGCTTGAGGGAGACCCAGTACTTC. Protein product: CAWTQAGSLRETQYF.

This clone was counted once. V gene TRBV19 combines with J gene TRBJ1-6; 7 nucleotides align to TRBD1. The CDR3 has 15 residues. Germline loops: CDR1 LNHDA, CDR2 SQIVND (reference sequence). V lost 7 bases to trimming and J lost 6 bases; unmatched junction nucleotides: 9. CDR3 protein: CASNMMGQSNSPLHF. The DNA for the CDR3 is TGTGCCAGTAATATGATGGGACAGTCTAATTCACCCCTCCACTTT. The full variable domain, rest sourced from reference TRBV19 and TRBJ1-6, is DGGITQSPKYLFRKEGQNVTLSCEQNLNHDAMYWYRQDPGQGLRLIYYSQIVNDFQKGDIAEGYSVSREKKESFPLTVTSAQKNPTAFYLCASNMMGQSNSPLHFGNGTRLTVT.

V usage is TRBV3-1 (or the pseudogene TRBV3-2) and J usage is TRBJ1-1, with 8 bases that match TRBD1. CDR3 length: 14 residues. Unmatched junction bases numbered 3, after V lost 2 bases and J lost 4 bases. Germline V gives CDR1 LGHDT, CDR2 YNNKEL (reference sequence). CDR3: CASSQTGGTTEAFF. The CDR3 nucleotides are TGTGCCAGCAGCCAAACAGGGGGGACCACTGAAGCTTTCTTT.

This sequence joins TRBV7-2 and TRBJ2-7, with D perhaps TRBD1 (5 bases). Germline CDR1 is SGHTA and CDR2 is FQGNSA. The CDR3 runs to 16 residues. V was cut by 6 bases and J by 2 bases, with 20 bases left in between. The DNA of the CDR3 is TGTGCCAGCAGTTATCTGCAGGGTGCACAAACCTACGAGCAGTACTTC. Translation: CASSYLQGAQTYEQYF.

The chain carries TRBV7-8 and TRBJ2-1, with 11 bases identical to TRBD2. Germline CDR1 is SGHVS and CDR2 is FQNEAQ. The CDR3 is 15 amino acids. Trimming removed 5 bases from V and 5 bases from J; junction bases left unmatched: 5. CDR3 sequence reads: CASSQGTSGNNEQFF. The CDR3 nucleotides read TGTGCCAGCAGCCAGGGGACTAGCGGAAACAATGAGCAGTTCTTC.

This chain links TRBV6-2 or TRBV6-3 with TRBJ2-3, with D possibly matching TRBD1 (6 bases). Per germline, CDR1 MNHEY and CDR2 SVGEGT. The V end was cut by 5 bases, the J end by 2 bases, with 14 bases between. The CDR3 is 15 residues long. In DNA, the CDR3 is TGTGCCAGCAGTACCTCACAGGGAATCACAGATACGCAGTATTTT. Its translation: CASSTSQGITDTQYF.

The chain uses TRBV10-3 and TRBJ2-5, with D possibly TRBD1 on 5 matching bases. The CDR3 sequence is 13 residues long. V dropped 5 bases and J dropped 10 bases, with 17 bases sitting between them. Germline values: CDR1 ENHRY, CDR2 SYGVKD. Written as DNA, the CDR3 is TGTGCCATCAGTTCATGGGAACAGGTTGACCAGTACTTC. Its protein is CAISSWEQVDQYF.

The V call is TRBV18, the J call TRBJ1-1; 7 bases map to TRBD1. The CDR3 has 16 residues. The germline CDR1 and CDR2 sequences are KGHSH and LQKENI. Trimming at V came to 1 base and at J to 3 bases, leaving 8 bases not matched to a gene. The CDR3: CASSPQSGGWDTEAFF. CDR3 coding DNA: TGTGCCAGCTCACCACAGTCAGGGGGTTGGGACACTGAAGCTTTCTTT.

This chain links TRBV19 with TRBJ2-5, with no clear D. This CDR3 is built from 13 residues. The germline CDR1 and CDR2 sequences are LNHDA and SQIVND (reference sequence). V was shortened by 10 bases and J by 2 bases, with 14 bases between the two germline ends. DNA of the CDR3: TGTGCCACTTCGGATATACAGCAAGAGACCCAGTACTTC. Protein sequence: CATSDIQQETQYF.

For this clone: The junction shows a germline mismatch at one end, possibly a read error. The chain employs TRBV19 and TRBJ1-2; D may be TRBD1 (6 bases). From germline, CDR1 is LNHDA and CDR2 SQIVND (reference sequence). The CDR3 has 15 residues. The CDR3 sequence is CANSPDRRISYGYTF. The CDR3 bases are TGTGCCAATAGTCCGGACAGACGAATTAGCTATGGCTACACCTTC.

This clone has a single count. V gene TRBV4-3 combines with J gene TRBJ1-6; the D is unclear. Germline CDR1 and CDR2: LGHNA and YSLEER. The CDR3 extends over 15 amino acids. V was trimmed by 0 bases and J by 11 bases, leaving 14 bases between them. This CDR3 is CASSQDRTREAPLHF. In nucleotides, the CDR3 is TGCGCCAGCAGCCAAGATAGAACTAGGGAGGCACCCCTCCACTTT.

V usage is TRBV7-2 and J usage is TRBJ2-7; 11 bases align to TRBD2. CDR1 is SGHTA, CDR2 FQGNSA, per germline. V lost 5 bases, J lost 3 bases, and 3 bases stayed unmatched. This CDR3 has 14 residues. The CDR3 here is CASSRGTSGYEQYF. The CDR3 region has the DNA TGTGCCAGCAGCAGAGGGACTAGCGGCTACGAGCAGTACTTC.

V gene TRBV11-2 combines with J gene TRBJ1-2, with D tentatively TRBD1 (6 bases). The CDR3 is 13 amino acids. Germline loops: CDR1 SGHAT, CDR2 FQNNGV. The V gene lost 3 bases and the J gene lost 6 bases, with 11 bases spanning the gap. CDR3 nucleotides: TGTGCCAGCAGCTTCACAGGGTTGGATGGCTACACCTTC. As protein: CASSFTGLDGYTF. Supplemented by reference TRBV11-2 and TRBJ1-2, the full variable domain reads EAGVAQSPRYKIIEKRQSVAFWCNPISGHATLYWYQQILGQGPKLLIQFQNNGVVDDSQLPKDRFSAERLKGVDSTLKIQPAKLEDSAVYLCASSFTGLDGYTFGSGTRLTVV.

This clone occurred once. The chain joins TRBV12-3 or TRBV12-4 to TRBJ1-2; TRBD1 agrees at 7 bases. Losses at the gene ends were 1 base for V and 6 bases for J; bases not matched to a gene: 2. The CDR3 loop spans 13 amino acids. CDR3 DNA: TGTGCCAGCAGTTTAGAACAGGGGAATGGCTACACCTTC. Protein: CASSLEQGNGYTF.

The chain has TRBV19 and TRBJ1-6; 8 bases fit TRBD1. CDR1 and CDR2 (germline): LNHDA, SQIVND (reference sequence). The J segment lost 4 bases and the V segment lost 6 bases, leaving 11 bases of the junction unmatched. This CDR3 is 17 amino acids long. CDR3 DNA sequence: TGTGCCAGTAGACCAGACAGGGGCCCAAAGTATAATTCACCCCTCCACTTT. This sequence encodes CASRPDRGPKYNSPLHF.

This clone has only one observation. The gene calls are TRBV6-2 or TRBV6-3 and TRBJ2-5, with D possibly matching TRBD2 (6 bases). Germline V CDR1 and CDR2: MNHEY, SVGEGT. The CDR3 has 14 residues. The ends were cut back, 5 bases at V and 5 bases at J, with 15 bases in the middle. DNA for the CDR3: TGTGCCAGCAGTCAAGACATCGGAGGGGAGACCCAGTACTTC. It yields the protein CASSQDIGGETQYF.

V is TRBV7-2 and J is TRBJ1-3; D is possibly TRBD1 (5 bases). Germline assignment: CDR1 SGHTA and CDR2 FQGNSA. Trimming removed 2 bases at V and 0 bases at J, with 11 bases between. The CDR3 is 16 amino acids. The CDR3 coding sequence is TGTGCCAGCAGCTTAAGGCAGGGTGACTCTGGAAACACCATATATTTT. Translation: CASSLRQGDSGNTIYF.